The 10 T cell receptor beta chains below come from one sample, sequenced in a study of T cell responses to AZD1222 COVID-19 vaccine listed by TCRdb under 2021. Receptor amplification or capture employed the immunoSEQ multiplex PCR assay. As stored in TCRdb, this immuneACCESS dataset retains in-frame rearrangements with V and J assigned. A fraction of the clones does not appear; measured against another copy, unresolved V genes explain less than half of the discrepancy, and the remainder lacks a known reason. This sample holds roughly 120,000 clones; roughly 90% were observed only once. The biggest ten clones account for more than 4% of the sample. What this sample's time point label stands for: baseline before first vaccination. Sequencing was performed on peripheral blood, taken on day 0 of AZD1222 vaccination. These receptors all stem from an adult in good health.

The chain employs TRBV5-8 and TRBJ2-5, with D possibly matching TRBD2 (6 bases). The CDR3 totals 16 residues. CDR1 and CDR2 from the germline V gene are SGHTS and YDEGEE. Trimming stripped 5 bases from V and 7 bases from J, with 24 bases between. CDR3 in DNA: TGTGCCAGCAGACATCGGGACTCAAAAACCTGGGGGACCCAGTACTTC. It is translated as CASRHRDSKTWGTQYF.

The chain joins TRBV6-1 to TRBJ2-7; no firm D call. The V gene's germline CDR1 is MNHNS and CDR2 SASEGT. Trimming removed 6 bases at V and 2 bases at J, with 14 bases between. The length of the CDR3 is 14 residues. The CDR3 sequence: CASRIPAPPYEQYF. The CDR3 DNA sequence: TGTGCCAGCAGAATCCCCGCCCCCCCCTACGAGCAGTACTTC.

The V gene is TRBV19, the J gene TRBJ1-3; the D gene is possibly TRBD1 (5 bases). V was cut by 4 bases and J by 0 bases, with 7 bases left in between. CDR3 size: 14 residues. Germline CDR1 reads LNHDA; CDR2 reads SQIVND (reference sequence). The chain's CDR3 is CASSRGDSGNTIYF. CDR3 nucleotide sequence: TGTGCCAGTAGTAGGGGGGACTCTGGAAACACCATATATTTT.

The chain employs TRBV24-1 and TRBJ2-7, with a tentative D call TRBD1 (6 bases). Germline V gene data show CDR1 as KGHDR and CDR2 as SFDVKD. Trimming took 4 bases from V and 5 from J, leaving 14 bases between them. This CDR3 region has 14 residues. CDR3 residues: CATSEPGPGDEQYF. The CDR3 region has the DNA TGTGCCACCAGTGAACCCGGACCAGGGGACGAGCAGTACTTC.

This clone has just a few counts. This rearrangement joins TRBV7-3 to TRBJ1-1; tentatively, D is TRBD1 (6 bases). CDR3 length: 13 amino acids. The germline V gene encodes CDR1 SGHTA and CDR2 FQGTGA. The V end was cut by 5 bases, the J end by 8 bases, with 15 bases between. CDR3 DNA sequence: TGTGCCAGCAGCACTAACGACGGGACAGAAGCTTTCTTT. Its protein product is CASSTNDGTEAFF.

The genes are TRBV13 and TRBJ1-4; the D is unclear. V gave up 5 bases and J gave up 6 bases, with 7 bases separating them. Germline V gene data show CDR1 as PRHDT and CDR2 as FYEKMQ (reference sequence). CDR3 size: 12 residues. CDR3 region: CASSTGDEKLFF. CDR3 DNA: TGTGCCAGCAGCACCGGGGATGAAAAACTGTTTTTT.

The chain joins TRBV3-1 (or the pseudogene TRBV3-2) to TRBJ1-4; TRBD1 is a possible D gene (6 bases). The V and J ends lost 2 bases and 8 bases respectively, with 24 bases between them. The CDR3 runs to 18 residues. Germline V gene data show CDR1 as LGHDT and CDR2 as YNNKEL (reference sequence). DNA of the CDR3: TGTGCCAGCAGCCAACGTGTACTGGGGGCGGGCTGGATCGAAAAACTGTTTTTT. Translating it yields CASSQRVLGAGWIEKLFF.

The CDR3 DNA reads TGTGCCAGCAGGGGACAGGGGACGTCTGGAAACACCATATATTTT. Its translation: CASRGQGTSGNTIYF. The gene calls are TRBV11-3 and TRBJ1-3; 10 bases align to TRBD1. Per germline, CDR1 SGHNT and CDR2 YENEEA. CDR3 size: 15 residues. After removal of 6 bases from V and 1 base from J, the junction contained 3 bases not matched to a gene. The full variable domain, completed using reference TRBV11-3 and TRBJ1-3, is EAGVVQSPRYKIIEKKQPVAFWCNPISGHNTLYWYLQNLGQGPELLIRYENEEAVDDSQLPKDRFSAERLKGVDSTLKIQPAELGDSAVYLCASRGQGTSGNTIYFGEGSWLTVV.

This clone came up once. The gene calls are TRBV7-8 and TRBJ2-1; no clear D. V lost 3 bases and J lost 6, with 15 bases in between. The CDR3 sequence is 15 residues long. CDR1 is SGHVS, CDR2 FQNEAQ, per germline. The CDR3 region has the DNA TGTGCCAGCAGCTTGAGAGCAGCAAGAGTCAATGAGCAGTTCTTC. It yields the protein CASSLRAARVNEQFF.

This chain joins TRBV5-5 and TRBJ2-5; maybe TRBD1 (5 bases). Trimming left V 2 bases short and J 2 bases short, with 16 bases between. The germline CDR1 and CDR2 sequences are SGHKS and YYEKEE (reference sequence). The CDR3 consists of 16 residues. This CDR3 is CASSFFWGTDQETQYF. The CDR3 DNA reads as TGTGCCAGCAGCTTTTTTTGGGGCACAGATCAAGAGACCCAGTACTTC.